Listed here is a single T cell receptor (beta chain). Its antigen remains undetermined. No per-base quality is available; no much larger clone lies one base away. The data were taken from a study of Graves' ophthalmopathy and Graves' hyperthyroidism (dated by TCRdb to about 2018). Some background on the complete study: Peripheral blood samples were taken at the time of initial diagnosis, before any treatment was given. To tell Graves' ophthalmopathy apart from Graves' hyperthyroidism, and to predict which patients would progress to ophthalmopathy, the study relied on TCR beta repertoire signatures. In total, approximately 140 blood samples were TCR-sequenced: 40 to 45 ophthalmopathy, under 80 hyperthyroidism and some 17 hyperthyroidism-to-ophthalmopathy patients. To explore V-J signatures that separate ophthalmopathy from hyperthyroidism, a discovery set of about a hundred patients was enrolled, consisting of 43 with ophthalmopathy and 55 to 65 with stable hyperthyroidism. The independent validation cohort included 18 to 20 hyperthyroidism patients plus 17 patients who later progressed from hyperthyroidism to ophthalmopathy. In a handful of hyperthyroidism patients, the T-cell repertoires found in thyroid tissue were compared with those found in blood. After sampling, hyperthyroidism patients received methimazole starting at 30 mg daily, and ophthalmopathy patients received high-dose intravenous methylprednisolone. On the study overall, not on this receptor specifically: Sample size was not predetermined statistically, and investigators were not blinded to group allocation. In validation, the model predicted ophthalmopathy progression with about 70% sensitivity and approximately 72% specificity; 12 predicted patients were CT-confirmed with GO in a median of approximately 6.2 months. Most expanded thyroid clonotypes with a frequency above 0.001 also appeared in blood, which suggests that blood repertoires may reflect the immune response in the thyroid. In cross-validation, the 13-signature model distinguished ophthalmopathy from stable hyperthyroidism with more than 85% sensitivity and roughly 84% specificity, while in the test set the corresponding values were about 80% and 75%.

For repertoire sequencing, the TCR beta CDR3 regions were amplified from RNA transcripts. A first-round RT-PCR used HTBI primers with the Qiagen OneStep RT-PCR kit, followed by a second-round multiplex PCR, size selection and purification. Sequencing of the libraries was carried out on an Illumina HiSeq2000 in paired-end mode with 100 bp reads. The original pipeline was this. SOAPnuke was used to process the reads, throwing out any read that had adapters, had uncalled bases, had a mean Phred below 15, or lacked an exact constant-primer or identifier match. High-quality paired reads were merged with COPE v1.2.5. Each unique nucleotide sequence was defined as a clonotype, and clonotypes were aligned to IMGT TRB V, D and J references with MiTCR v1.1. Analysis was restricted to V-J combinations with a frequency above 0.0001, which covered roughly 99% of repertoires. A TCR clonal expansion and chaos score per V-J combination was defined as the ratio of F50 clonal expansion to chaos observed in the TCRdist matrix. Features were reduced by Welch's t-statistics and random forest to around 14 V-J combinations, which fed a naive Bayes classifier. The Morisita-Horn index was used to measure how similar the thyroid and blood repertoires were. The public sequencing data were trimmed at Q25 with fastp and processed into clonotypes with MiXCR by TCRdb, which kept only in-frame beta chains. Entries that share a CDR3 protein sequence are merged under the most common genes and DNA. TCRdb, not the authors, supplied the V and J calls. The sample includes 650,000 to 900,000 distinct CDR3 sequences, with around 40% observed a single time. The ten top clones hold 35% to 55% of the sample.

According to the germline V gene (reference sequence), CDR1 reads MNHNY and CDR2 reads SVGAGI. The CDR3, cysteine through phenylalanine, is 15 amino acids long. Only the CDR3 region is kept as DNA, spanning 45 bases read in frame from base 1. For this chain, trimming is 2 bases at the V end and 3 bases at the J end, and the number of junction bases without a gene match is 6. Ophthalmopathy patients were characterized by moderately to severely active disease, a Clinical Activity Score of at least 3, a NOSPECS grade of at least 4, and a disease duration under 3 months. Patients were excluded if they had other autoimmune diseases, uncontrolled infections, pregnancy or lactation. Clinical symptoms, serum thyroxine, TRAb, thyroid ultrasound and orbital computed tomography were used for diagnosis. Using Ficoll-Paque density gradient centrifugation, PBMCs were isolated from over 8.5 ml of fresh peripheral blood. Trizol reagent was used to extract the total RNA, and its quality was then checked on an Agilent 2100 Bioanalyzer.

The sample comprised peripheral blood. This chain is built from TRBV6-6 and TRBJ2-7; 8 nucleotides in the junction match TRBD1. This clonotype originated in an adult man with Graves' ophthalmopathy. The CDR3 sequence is CASSYLRGQGYEQYF. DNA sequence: TGTGCCAGCAGTTACCTCCGAGGACAGGGCTACGAGCAGTACTTC.